The 10 T cell receptor beta chains presented below share a single source sample, sequenced in a study of beta chain features in type 1 diabetes. No antigen has been assigned to these receptors. Study-level findings and limits: All four CD4+ subsets from Type 1 diabetes patients carried moderately but significantly shorter TCRB CDR3s.

What was sequenced were expressed TCRB transcripts, since all of the isolated RNA had been reverse transcribed. Measured with immunoSEQ multiplex PCR; TCRdb has only the in-frame clones, and not every one. The sample consists of roughly 730,000 clones, around 15% of them appearing once. Specimen: naive CD4+ T cells from blood. Receptors originate from a young man with type 1 diabetes.

Only a few counts were recorded for this clone. V usage is TRBV5-1 and J usage is TRBJ2-3; D call uncertain. V lost 4 bases to trimming and J lost 2 bases, with 8 bases between them. The germline CDR1 and CDR2 sequences are SGHRS and YFSETQ. CDR3 length equals 13 residues. CDR3 nucleotides: TGCGCCAGCAGCGCCAGTGACACAGATACGCAGTATTTT. It specifies CASSASDTDTQYF.

This clone was detected only a few times. V is TRBV30 and J is TRBJ1-1; D possibly corresponds to TRBD1 (5 bases). In germline, CDR1 is GTSNPN, CDR2 SVGIG (reference sequence). Trimming pared 0 bases from V and 8 bases from J, leaving 7 bases between. The CDR3 sequence is 11 residues long. DNA of the CDR3: TGTGCCTGGAGTGTACACAGGGAAGCTTTCTTT. It yields the protein CAWSVHREAFF.

The chain uses TRBV28 and TRBJ1-5; tentative D call: TRBD1 (5 bases). The CDR3 extends over 13 amino acids. The germline V gene has CDR1 MDHEN and CDR2 SYDVKM. Deletions cut 4 bases from V and 7 bases from J, with 11 bases between. This CDR3 is CASSWDPEQPQHF. CDR3 DNA sequence: TGTGCCAGCAGTTGGGACCCCGAACAGCCCCAGCATTTT.

This clone turned up a few times. The DNA of the CDR3 is TGTGCCAGCACGCTTACGGGGCAGGGTTATAATTCACCCCTCCACTTT. Its translation: CASTLTGQGYNSPLHF. The genes are TRBV5-4 and TRBJ1-6, with D possibly matching TRBD1 (5 bases). Germline V gives CDR1 SGHNT, CDR2 YYREEE (reference sequence). This CDR3 has 16 residues. Trimming stripped 6 bases from V and 4 bases from J, with 17 bases between. The complete variable domain, with remaining parts taken from reference TRBV5-4 and TRBJ1-6, reads ETGVTQSPTHLIKTRGQQVTLRCSSQSGHNTVSWYQQALGQGPQFIFQYYREEENGRGNFPPRFSGLQFPNYSSELNVNALELDDSALYLCASTLTGQGYNSPLHFGNGTRLTVT.

This clone was seen a few times. The chain carries TRBV5-4 and TRBJ2-3, with D perhaps TRBD1 or TRBD2 (5 bases each). The V end lost 0 bases, the J end lost 4 bases, and 9 bases lay between the germline ends. The CDR3 length is 14 residues. Looked up from germline, CDR1 is SGHNT and CDR2 is YYREEE (reference sequence). In nucleotides, the CDR3 is TGTGCCAGCAGCTTGGTCAGGGACGCAGATACGCAGTATTTT. Its protein is CASSLVRDADTQYF.

The chain uses TRBV11-2 and TRBJ2-7, with D maybe TRBD2 (6 bases). Trimming removed 4 bases from V and 3 bases from J, with 10 bases in between. The CDR3 is 13 residues long. The germline V gene encodes CDR1 SGHAT and CDR2 FQNNGV. CDR3 DNA: TGTGCCAGCAGCTCCGGGACTCACTACGAGCAGTACTTC. This gives the protein CASSSGTHYEQYF.

J is TRBJ2-5 and V is TRBV15; weak D call: TRBD1 (5 bases). CDR1 is LNHNV and CDR2 is YYDKDF in the germline V gene (reference sequence). Trimming stripped 1 base from V and 4 bases from J, with 19 bases between. There are 17 residues in the CDR3. This CDR3 reads CATSRVMSRDRTETQYF. Written as DNA, the CDR3 is TGTGCCACCAGCAGAGTTATGTCCAGGGATCGTACAGAGACCCAGTACTTC. The variable domain in full, completed from reference TRBV15 and TRBJ2-5, reads DAMVIQNPRYQVTQFGKPVTLSCSQTLNHNVMYWYQQKSSQAPKLLFHYYDKDFNNEADTPDNFQSRRPNTSFCFLDIRSPGLGDTAMYLCATSRVMSRDRTETQYFGPGTRLLVL.

The rearrangement links TRBV6-5 to TRBJ1-2; D unclear. This CDR3 region has 15 residues. V was pared by 9 bases and J by 4 bases, with 21 bases between. CDR1 is MNHEY, CDR2 SVGAGI, per germline. The CDR3 DNA follows: TGTGCCAGTAGGAGCTCGGAGTTGTTGAGCTATGGCTACACCTTC. It yields the protein CASRSSELLSYGYTF.

The chain has TRBV9 and TRBJ2-7, with 8 bases lining up with TRBD1. The CDR3 sequence is 14 residues long. V was pared by 3 bases and J by 1 base, with 3 bases of the junction left unmatched. Germline V gene data show CDR1 as SGDLS and CDR2 as YYNGEE. DNA for the CDR3: TGTGCCAGCAGCGCCCGGACAGGGTCCTACGAGCAGTACTTC. As protein: CASSARTGSYEQYF. Full variable domain (missing parts from reference TRBV9 and TRBJ2-7): DSGVTQTPKHLITATGQRVTLRCSPRSGDLSVYWYQQSLDQGLQFLIQYYNGEERAKGNILERFSAQQFPDLHSELNLSSLELGDSALYFCASSARTGSYEQYFGPGTRLTVT.

This clone was seen only a few times. The missing conserved phenylalanine or tryptophan at the end of this CDR3 makes a read error likely. The DNA is left out, because the CDR3 cannot be placed on it with certainty; the CDR3 is given as TCRdb lists it. The chain couples TRBV1 to TRBJ1-2. TRBV1 is an annotated pseudogene. Ends included, the CDR3 has 9 residues. CDR3 residues: CTSSQGVKG.